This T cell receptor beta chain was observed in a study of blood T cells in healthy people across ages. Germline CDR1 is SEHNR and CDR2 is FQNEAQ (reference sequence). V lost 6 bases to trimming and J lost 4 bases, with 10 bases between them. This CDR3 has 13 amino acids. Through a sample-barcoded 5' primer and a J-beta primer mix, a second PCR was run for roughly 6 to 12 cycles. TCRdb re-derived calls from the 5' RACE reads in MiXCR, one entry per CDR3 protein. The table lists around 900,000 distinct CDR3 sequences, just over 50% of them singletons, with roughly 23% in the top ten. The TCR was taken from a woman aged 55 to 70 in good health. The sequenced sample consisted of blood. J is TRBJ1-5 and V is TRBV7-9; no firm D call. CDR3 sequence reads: CASSHDGNQPQHF. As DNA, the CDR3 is TGTGCCAGCAGTCACGACGGTAATCAGCCCCAGCATTTT.